These 2 T cell receptor beta chains came from one sample sequenced in a study of brain metastases from non-small cell lung cancer. Some clones are missing from TCRdb's copy, which holds only in-frame ones; the method was immunoSEQ multiplex PCR. The sample consists of 1,500 or so clones, about 88% of them appearing once. Sequenced sample: primary lung tumor tissue. The receptors were sampled from a donor at least 40 years old with non-small cell lung cancer.

The V call is TRBV7-2, the J call TRBJ2-7; TRBD1 aligns across 7 bases. J gave up 2 bases and V 1 base, and 5 bases lay outside the gene matches. This CDR3 is 15 amino acids long. Germline CDR1 SGHTA, CDR2 FQGNSA. The CDR3: CASSLGRQGPYEQYF. DNA for the CDR3: TGTGCCAGCAGCTTAGGTAGACAGGGCCCCTACGAGCAGTACTTC.

This chain uses TRBV28 with TRBJ1-5; maybe TRBD1 (6 bases). Germline lookup yields CDR1 MDHEN and CDR2 SYDVKM. Trimming shortened V by 5 bases and J by 2 bases, and 13 bases separated the two germline ends. The CDR3 runs 15 residues. CDR3 coding DNA: TGTGCCAGCAGTCCAGGGGTGCGGGGCAATCAGCCCCAGCATTTT. Residues: CASSPGVRGNQPQHF.